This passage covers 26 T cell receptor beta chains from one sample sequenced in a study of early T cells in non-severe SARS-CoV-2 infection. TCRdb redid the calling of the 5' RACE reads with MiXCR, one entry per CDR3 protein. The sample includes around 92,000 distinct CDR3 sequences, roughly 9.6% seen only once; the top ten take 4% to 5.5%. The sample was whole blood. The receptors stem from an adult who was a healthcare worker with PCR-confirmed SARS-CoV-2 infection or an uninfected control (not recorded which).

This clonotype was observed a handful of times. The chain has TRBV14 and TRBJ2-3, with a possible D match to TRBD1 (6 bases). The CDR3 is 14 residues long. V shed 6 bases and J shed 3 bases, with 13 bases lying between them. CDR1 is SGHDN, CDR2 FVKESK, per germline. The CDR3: CASSPYTGTDTQYF. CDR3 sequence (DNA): TGTGCCAGCAGTCCATACACAGGGACAGATACGCAGTATTTT. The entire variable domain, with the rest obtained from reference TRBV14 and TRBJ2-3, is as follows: EAGVTQFPSHSVIEKGQTVTLRCDPISGHDNLYWYRRVMGKEIKFLLHFVKESKQDESGMPNNRFLAERTGGTYSTLKVQPAELEDSGVYFCASSPYTGTDTQYFGPGTRLTVL.

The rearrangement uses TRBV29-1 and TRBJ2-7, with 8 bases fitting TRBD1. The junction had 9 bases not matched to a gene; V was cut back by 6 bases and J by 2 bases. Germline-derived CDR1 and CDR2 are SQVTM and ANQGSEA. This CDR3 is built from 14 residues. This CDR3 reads CSVVMWDRPYEQYF. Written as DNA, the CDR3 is TGCAGCGTCGTTATGTGGGACAGGCCCTACGAGCAGTACTTC.

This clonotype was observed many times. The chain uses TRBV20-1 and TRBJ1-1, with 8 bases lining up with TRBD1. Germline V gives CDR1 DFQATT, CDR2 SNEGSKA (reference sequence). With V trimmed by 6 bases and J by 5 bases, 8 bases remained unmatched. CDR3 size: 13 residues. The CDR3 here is CSAKTGALTEAFF. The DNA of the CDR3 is TGCAGTGCCAAGACAGGGGCTTTGACTGAAGCTTTCTTT.

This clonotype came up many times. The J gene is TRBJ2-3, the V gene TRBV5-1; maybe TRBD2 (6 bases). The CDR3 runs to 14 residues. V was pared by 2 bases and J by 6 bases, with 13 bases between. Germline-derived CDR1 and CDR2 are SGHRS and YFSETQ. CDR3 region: CASSFTGSDDTQYF. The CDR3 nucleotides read TGCGCCAGCAGCTTTACCGGGAGTGATGATACGCAGTATTTT.

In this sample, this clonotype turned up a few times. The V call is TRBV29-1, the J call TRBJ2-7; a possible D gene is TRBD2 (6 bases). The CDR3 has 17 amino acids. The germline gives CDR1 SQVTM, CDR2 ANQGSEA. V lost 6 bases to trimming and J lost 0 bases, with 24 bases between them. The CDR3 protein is CSVRRVAAPGSSYEQYF. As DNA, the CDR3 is TGCAGCGTCAGGAGGGTAGCGGCCCCTGGGTCCTCCTACGAGCAGTACTTC.

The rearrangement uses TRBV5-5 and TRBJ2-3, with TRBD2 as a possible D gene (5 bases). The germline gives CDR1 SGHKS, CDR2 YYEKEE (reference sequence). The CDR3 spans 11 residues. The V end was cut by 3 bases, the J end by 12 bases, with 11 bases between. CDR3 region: CASSSKRVQYF. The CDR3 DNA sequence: TGTGCCAGCAGCTCTAAGAGGGTCCAGTATTTT. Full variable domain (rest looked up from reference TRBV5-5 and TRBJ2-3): DAGVTQSPTHLIKTRGQQVTLRCSPISGHKSVSWYQQVLGQGPQFIFQYYEKEERGRGNFPDRFSARQFPNYSSELNVNALLLGDSALYLCASSSKRVQYFGPGTRLTVL.

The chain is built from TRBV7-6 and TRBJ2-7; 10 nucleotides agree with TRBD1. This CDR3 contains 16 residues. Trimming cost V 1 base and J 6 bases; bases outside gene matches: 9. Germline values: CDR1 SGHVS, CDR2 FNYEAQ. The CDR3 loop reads CASSLGGTGAPGEQYF. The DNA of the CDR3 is TGTGCCAGCAGCTTAGGGGGGACAGGGGCTCCTGGCGAGCAGTACTTC.

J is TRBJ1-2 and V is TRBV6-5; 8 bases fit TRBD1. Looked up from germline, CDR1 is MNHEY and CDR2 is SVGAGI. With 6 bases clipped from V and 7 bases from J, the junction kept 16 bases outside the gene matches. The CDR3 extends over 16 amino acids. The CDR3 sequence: CASRSQFQGAPSGYTF. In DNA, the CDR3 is TGTGCCAGCAGGTCGCAATTTCAGGGGGCTCCTTCTGGCTACACCTTC.

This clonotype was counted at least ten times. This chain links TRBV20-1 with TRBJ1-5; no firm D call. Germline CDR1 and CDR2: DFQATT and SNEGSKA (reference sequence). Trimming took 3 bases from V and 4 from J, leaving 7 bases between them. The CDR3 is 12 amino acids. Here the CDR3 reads CSASYGNQPQHF. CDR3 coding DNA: TGCAGTGCTAGTTATGGAAATCAGCCCCAGCATTTT.

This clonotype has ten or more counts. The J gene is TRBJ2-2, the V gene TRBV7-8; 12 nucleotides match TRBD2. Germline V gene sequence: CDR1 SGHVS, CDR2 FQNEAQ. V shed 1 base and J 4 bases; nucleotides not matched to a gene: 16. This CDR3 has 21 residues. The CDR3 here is CASSLGVGGWGLAGSTGELFF. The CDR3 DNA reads TGTGCCAGCAGCTTAGGCGTAGGGGGCTGGGGACTAGCGGGCTCCACCGGGGAGCTGTTTTTT. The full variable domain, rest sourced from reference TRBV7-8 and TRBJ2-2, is GAGVSQSPRYKVAKRGQDVALRCDPISGHVSLFWYQQALGQGPEFLTYFQNEAQLDKSGLPSDRFFAERPEGSVSTLKIQRTQQEDSAVYLCASSLGVGGWGLAGSTGELFFGEGSRLTVL.

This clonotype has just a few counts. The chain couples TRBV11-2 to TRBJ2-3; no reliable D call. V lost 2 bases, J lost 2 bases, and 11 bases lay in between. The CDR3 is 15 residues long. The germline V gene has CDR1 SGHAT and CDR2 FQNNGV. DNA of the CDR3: TGTGCCAGCAGCTTATTTCTCGACCTCACAGATACGCAGTATTTT. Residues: CASSLFLDLTDTQYF.

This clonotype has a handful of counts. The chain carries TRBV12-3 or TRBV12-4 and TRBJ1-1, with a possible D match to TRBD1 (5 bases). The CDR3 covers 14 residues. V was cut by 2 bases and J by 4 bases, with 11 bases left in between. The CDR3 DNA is TGTGCCAGCAGTTTACTCACAGGCGGCACTGAAGCTTTCTTT. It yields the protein CASSLLTGGTEAFF.

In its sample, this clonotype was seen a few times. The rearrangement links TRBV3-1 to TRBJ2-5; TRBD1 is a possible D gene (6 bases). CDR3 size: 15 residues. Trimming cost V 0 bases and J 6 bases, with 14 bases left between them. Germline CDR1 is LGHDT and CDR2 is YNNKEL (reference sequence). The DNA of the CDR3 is TGTGCCAGCAGCCAAGATGAAAGGGGGTGGAAGACCCAGTACTTC. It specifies CASSQDERGWKTQYF.

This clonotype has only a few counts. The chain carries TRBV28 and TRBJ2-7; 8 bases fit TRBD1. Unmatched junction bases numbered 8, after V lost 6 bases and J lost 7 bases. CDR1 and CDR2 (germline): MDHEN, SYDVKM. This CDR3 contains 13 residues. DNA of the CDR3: TGTGCCAGCAGACTCCAGGGGGCGCTTGAGCAGTACTTC. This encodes CASRLQGALEQYF.

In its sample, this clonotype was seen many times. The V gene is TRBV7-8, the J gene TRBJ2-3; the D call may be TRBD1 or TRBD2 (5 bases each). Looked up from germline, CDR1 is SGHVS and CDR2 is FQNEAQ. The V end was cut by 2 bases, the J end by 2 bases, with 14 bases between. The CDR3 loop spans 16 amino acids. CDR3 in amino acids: CASSLNAGTTTDTQYF. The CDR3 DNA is TGTGCCAGCAGCTTAAACGCAGGGACCACCACAGATACGCAGTATTTT.

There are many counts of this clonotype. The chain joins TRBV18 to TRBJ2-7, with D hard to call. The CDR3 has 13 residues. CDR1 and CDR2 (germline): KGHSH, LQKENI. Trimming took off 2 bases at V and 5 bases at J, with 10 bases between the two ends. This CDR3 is CASSPGPGDEQYF. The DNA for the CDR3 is TGTGCCAGCTCACCAGGTCCAGGAGACGAGCAGTACTTC.

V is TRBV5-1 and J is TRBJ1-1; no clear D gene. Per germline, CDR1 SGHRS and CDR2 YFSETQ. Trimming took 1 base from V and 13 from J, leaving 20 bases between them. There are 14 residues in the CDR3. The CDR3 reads CASSLYGGKLKLFF. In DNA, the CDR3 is TGCGCCAGCAGCTTGTATGGCGGCAAGCTGAAGCTTTTCTTT.

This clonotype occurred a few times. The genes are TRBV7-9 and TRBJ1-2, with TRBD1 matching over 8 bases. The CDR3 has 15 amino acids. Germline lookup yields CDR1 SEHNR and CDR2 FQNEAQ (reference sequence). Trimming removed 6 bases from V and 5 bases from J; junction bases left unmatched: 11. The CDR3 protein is CASSSSPGGSYGYTF. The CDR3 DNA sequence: TGTGCCAGCAGTTCAAGCCCAGGGGGCTCTTATGGCTACACCTTC.

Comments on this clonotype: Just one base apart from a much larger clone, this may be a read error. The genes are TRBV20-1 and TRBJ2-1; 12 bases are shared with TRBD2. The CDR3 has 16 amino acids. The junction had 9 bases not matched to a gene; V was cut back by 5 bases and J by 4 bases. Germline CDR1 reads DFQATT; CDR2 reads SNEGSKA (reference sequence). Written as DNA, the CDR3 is TGCAGTGCTTTGAGACTAGCGGGAGAGCTGTACAATGAGCAGTTCTTC. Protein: CSALRLAGELYNEQFF.

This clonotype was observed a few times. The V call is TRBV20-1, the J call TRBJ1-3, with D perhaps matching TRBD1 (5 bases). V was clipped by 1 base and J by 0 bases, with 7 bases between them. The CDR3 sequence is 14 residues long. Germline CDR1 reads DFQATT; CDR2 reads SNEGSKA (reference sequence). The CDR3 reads CSARATVSGNTIYF. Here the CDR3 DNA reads TGCAGTGCTAGAGCGACAGTCTCTGGAAACACCATATATTTT.

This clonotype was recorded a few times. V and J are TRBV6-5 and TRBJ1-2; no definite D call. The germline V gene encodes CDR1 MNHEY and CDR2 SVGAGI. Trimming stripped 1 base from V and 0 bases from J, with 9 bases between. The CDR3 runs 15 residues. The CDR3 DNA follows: TGTGCCAGCAGTTACTACCGGGGAGCTAACTATGGCTACACCTTC. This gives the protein CASSYYRGANYGYTF.

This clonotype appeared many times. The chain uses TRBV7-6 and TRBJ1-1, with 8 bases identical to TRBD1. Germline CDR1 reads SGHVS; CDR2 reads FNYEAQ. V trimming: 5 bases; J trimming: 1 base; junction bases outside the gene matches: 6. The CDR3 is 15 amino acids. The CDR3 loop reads CASSEWTGSNTEAFF. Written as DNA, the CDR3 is TGTGCCAGCAGCGAGTGGACAGGGTCGAACACTGAAGCTTTCTTT.

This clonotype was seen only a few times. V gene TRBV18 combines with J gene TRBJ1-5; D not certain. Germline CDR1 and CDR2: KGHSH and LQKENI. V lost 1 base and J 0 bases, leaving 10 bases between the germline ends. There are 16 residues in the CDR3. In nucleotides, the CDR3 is TGTGCCAGCTCACCACAACGAGAGTATAGCAATCAGCCCCAGCATTTT. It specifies CASSPQREYSNQPQHF.

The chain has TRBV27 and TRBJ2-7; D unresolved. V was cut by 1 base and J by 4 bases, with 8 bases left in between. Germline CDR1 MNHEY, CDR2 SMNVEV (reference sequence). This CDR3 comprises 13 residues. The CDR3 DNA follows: TGTGCCAGCAGTTTATGGGTGGGTTACGAGCAGTACTTC. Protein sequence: CASSLWVGYEQYF.

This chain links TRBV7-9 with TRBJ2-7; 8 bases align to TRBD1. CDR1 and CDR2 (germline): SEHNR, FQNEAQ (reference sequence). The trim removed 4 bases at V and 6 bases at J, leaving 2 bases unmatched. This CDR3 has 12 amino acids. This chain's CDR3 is CASSSDRGEQYF. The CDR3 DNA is TGTGCCAGCAGCTCTGACAGGGGCGAGCAGTACTTC.

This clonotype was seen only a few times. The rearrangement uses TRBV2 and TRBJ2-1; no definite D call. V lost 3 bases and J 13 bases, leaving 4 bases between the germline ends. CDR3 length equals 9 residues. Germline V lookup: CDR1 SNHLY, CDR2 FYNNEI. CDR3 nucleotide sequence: TGTGCCAGCAGTGAGGGACAGTTCTTC. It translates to CASSEGQFF.